A single sample is the source of the 14 T cell receptor beta chains below, sequenced in a study of control samples from healthy donors and cancer patients. Only in-frame clones appear in the TCRdb table, and some are missing; sequencing was by immunoSEQ multiplex PCR. Of 100,000 to 150,000 clones listed, roughly nine tenths are singletons. Sequencing was performed on blood. The receptors were gathered from a man younger than 35 in good health.

This clone was detected only a few times. The chain recombines TRBV7-9 with TRBJ1-2; D gene unclear. The CDR3 consists of 12 residues. V shed 3 bases and J shed 5 bases, with 7 bases lying between them. Germline CDR1 is SEHNR and CDR2 is FQNEAQ (reference sequence). CDR3 protein: CASSFSGYGYTF. CDR3 bases: TGTGCCAGCAGCTTTAGTGGTTATGGCTACACCTTC.

This rearrangement joins TRBV5-5 to TRBJ2-1; D might be TRBD1 (6 bases). CDR1 is SGHKS and CDR2 is YYEKEE in the germline V gene (reference sequence). The V end was cut by 0 bases, the J end by 3 bases, with 10 bases between. CDR3 length: 15 residues. The CDR3 here is CASSLDTGHYNEQFF. For the CDR3, the DNA is TGTGCCAGCAGCTTGGATACAGGGCACTACAATGAGCAGTTCTTC.

This clone has only a few counts. This chain uses TRBV9 with TRBJ1-4; D possibly corresponds to TRBD1 (5 bases). The CDR3 covers 15 residues. V lost 0 bases and J 8 bases, leaving 14 bases between the germline ends. CDR1 SGDLS and CDR2 YYNGEE come from the germline V gene. The CDR3 protein is CASSVGPQGAEKLFF. In DNA, the CDR3 is TGTGCCAGCAGCGTAGGCCCCCAGGGAGCAGAAAAACTGTTTTTT.

The chain joins TRBV7-8 to TRBJ2-1, with 7 bases fitting TRBD2. The germline V gene encodes CDR1 SGHVS and CDR2 FQNEAQ. V lost 5 bases, J lost 7 bases, and 11 bases stayed unmatched. CDR3 size: 15 residues. In DNA, the CDR3 is TGTGCCAGCAGCCCCGGGAGGCTAGCGGTGAATGAGCAGTTCTTC. Translated: CASSPGRLAVNEQFF.

The rearrangement links TRBV9 to TRBJ1-2, with D tentatively TRBD1 (6 bases). V was pared by 0 bases and J by 0 bases, with 9 bases between. CDR3 length equals 15 residues. The germline gives CDR1 SGDLS, CDR2 YYNGEE. CDR3 coding DNA: TGTGCCAGCAGCGTAGCAGGGGTTCCTAACTATGGCTACACCTTC. The encoded protein is CASSVAGVPNYGYTF.

CDR3 nucleotide sequence: TGTGCCAGGGGACAGGGCTACGAGCAGTACTTC. Amino acid sequence: CARGQGYEQYF. V gene TRBV7-2 combines with J gene TRBJ2-7; 9 nucleotides line up with TRBD1. The V segment lost 9 bases and the J segment 3 bases; nucleotides outside the gene matches: 0. This CDR3 has 11 residues. The germline V gene encodes CDR1 SGHTA and CDR2 FQGNSA.

CDR3: CASSQEKTSSYQETQYF. DNA of the CDR3: TGTGCCAGCAGCCAAGAAAAGACTAGTTCGTACCAAGAGACCCAGTACTTC. The V gene is TRBV14, the J gene TRBJ2-5; TRBD2 is a possible D gene (6 bases). CDR3 length equals 17 residues. V lost 0 bases, J lost 0 bases, and 14 bases lay in between. CDR1 is SGHDN and CDR2 is FVKESK in the germline V gene.

The chain couples TRBV27 to TRBJ2-1; D unresolved. V shed 3 bases and J shed 4 bases, with 10 bases lying between them. The CDR3 length is 14 residues. CDR1 and CDR2 (germline): MNHEY, SMNVEV (reference sequence). CDR3 protein: CASSFKVSYNEQFF. DNA of the CDR3: TGTGCCAGCAGTTTTAAAGTAAGTTACAATGAGCAGTTCTTC.

This rearrangement joins TRBV30 to TRBJ1-6, with unresolved D. The ends were cut back, 3 bases at V and 9 bases at J, with 18 bases in the middle. CDR1 and CDR2 from the germline V gene are GTSNPN and SVGIG (reference sequence). This CDR3 has 15 residues. The CDR3 bases are TGTGCCTGGAGGCTAAGAGAGGGCTTAGGTTCACCCCTCCACTTT. Its protein product is CAWRLREGLGSPLHF.

The chain links TRBV5-1 to TRBJ2-5; 7 bases fit TRBD1. CDR1 and CDR2 from the germline V gene are SGHRS and YFSETQ. Trimming took 3 bases from V and 2 from J; bases not matched to a gene: 10. CDR3 length: 16 amino acids. The chain's CDR3 is CASSYPRDSSQETQYF. The CDR3 bases are TGCGCCAGCAGCTACCCTCGGGACAGTAGTCAAGAGACCCAGTACTTC.

V and J are TRBV20-1 and TRBJ1-2; the D gene is possibly TRBD1 (5 bases). V lost 3 bases, J lost 6 bases, and 8 bases lay in between. The CDR3 runs to 11 residues. The germline CDR1 and CDR2 sequences are DFQATT and SNEGSKA (reference sequence). The CDR3 spells CSASPGDGYTF. CDR3 bases: TGCAGTGCTAGTCCGGGGGATGGCTACACCTTC.

The chain combines TRBV19 with TRBJ1-4; TRBD1 is a possible D gene (5 bases). Per germline, CDR1 LNHDA and CDR2 SQIVND (reference sequence). The CDR3 totals 16 residues. The ends were cut back, 4 bases at V and 15 bases at J, with 27 bases in the middle. Written as DNA, the CDR3 is TGTGCCAGTAGTAACTATCTGCGGAGGGGCCCGGCGGAGGTGTTTTTT. This translates into CASSNYLRRGPAEVFF.

This sequence joins TRBV27 and TRBJ2-2; D possibly matches TRBD1 or TRBD2 (5 bases each). The germline V gene has CDR1 MNHEY and CDR2 SMNVEV (reference sequence). V shed 4 bases and J shed 6 bases, with 9 bases lying between them. The CDR3 runs to 13 residues. Written as DNA, the CDR3 is TGTGCCAGCAGTTGGGTGGGACCCGGGGAGCTGTTTTTT. It codes for CASSWVGPGELFF.

Here the CDR3 DNA reads TGTGCCAGCAGCACAGCCCTGGGACAGGGAAAGACCGGGGAGCTGTTTTTT. Translated: CASSTALGQGKTGELFF. J is TRBJ2-2 and V is TRBV5-4; 9 bases match TRBD1. From germline, CDR1 is SGHNT and CDR2 YYREEE (reference sequence). Losses at the gene ends were 4 bases for V and 5 bases for J; bases not matched to a gene: 12. This CDR3 region has 17 residues. Using reference TRBV5-4 and TRBJ2-2 for the parts outside the CDR3, the full variable domain is ETGVTQSPTHLIKTRGQQVTLRCSSQSGHNTVSWYQQALGQGPQFIFQYYREEENGRGNFPPRFSGLQFPNYSSELNVNALELDDSALYLCASSTALGQGKTGELFFGEGSRLTVL.